These 32 T cell receptor beta chains originate from one sample sequenced in a study of cytomegalovirus exposure and HLA in healthy donors. The PCR had 60 Vbeta and 13 Jbeta primers. Assay: immunoSEQ multiplex PCR; the TCRdb copy retains only in-frame clones and omits some. In the table there are 90,000 to 150,000 clones, approximately 77% of which are singletons. The sample was PBMCs. All receptors derive from a man in his forties or fifties in good health and CMV-seropositive.

The chain is built from TRBV6-6 and TRBJ1-6; TRBD1 matches 9 bases. The junction had 6 bases not matched to a gene; V was cut back by 7 bases and J by 8 bases. Germline V gives CDR1 MNHNY, CDR2 SVGAGI (reference sequence). The CDR3 contains 14 residues. Here the CDR3 reads CASTPRTGDSPLHF. CDR3 nucleotides: TGTGCCAGCACGCCGAGGACAGGGGATTCACCCCTCCACTTT.

The chain recombines TRBV27 with TRBJ1-5; 8 bases agree with TRBD1. The CDR3 covers 12 residues. The junction had 9 bases not matched to a gene; V was cut back by 11 bases and J by 9 bases. Germline V gene lookup returns CDR1 MNHEY and CDR2 SMNVEV (reference sequence). The CDR3, as DNA: TGTGCCGCAGGGGGCGGGGGCCTGCCCCAGCATTTT. The encoded protein is CAAGGGGLPQHF.

About this clone itself: One end of the junction varies from germline; a read error may be responsible. The V gene is TRBV7-7, the J gene TRBJ2-3; the match to TRBD2 covers 8 bases. This CDR3 has 15 residues. In germline, CDR1 is SSHAT, CDR2 FNYEAQ (reference sequence). The CDR3 sequence: CASSPRGGPTDTQYF. The CDR3 DNA sequence: TGTGCTAGCAGCCCACGCGGGGGGCCCACAGATACGCAGTATTTT. Using reference TRBV7-7 and TRBJ2-3 for the parts outside the CDR3, the full variable domain is GAGVSQSPRYKVTKRGQDVTLRCDPISSHATLYWYQQALGQGPEFLTYFNYEAQPDKSGLPSDRFSAERPEGSISTLTIQRTEQRDSAMYRCASSPRGGPTDTQYFGPGTRLTVL.

This rearrangement joins TRBV7-2 to TRBJ2-3, with TRBD1 identical over 9 bases. Germline CDR1 and CDR2: SGHTA and FQGNSA. The CDR3 is 19 residues long. Trimming removed 5 bases from V and 1 base from J; junction bases left unmatched: 16. CDR3: CASSLRLGQGYLGTDTQYF. CDR3 in DNA: TGTGCCAGCAGCCTCCGGTTGGGACAGGGTTATCTTGGCACAGATACGCAGTATTTT. The variable domain in full, completed from reference TRBV7-2 and TRBJ2-3, reads GAGVSQSPSNKVTEKGKDVELRCDPISGHTALYWYRQSLGQGLEFLIYFQGNSAPDKSGLPSDRFSAERTGGSVSTLTIQRTQQEDSAVYLCASSLRLGQGYLGTDTQYFGPGTRLTVL.

This rearrangement joins TRBV2 to TRBJ1-5; D is ambiguous. V lost 5 bases to trimming and J lost 3 bases, with 8 bases between them. Germline-derived CDR1 and CDR2 are SNHLY and FYNNEI. This CDR3 region has 13 residues. The CDR3 loop is CASSSNNNQPQHF. CDR3 nucleotides: TGTGCCAGCAGTTCTAATAACAATCAGCCCCAGCATTTT.

V and J are TRBV27 and TRBJ1-5; D is uncertain. This CDR3 has 15 amino acids. The germline V and J ends were trimmed by 3 bases and 0 bases, with 9 bases remaining between them. Per germline, CDR1 MNHEY and CDR2 SMNVEV (reference sequence). The CDR3 spells CASSFSPFSNQPQHF. CDR3 coding DNA: TGTGCCAGCAGTTTTAGCCCGTTTAGCAATCAGCCCCAGCATTTT.

The chain has TRBV18 and TRBJ2-7; 7 bases are shared with TRBD2. The CDR3 has 15 amino acids. V shed 0 bases, J shed 0 bases, and the junction held 2 bases outside the gene matches. Germline V gene lookup returns CDR1 KGHSH and CDR2 LQKENI. CDR3 nucleotides: TGTGCCAGCTCACCACCGGGCGGGAGCTCCTACGAGCAGTACTTC. This translates into CASSPPGGSSYEQYF. Looking up the rest from reference TRBV18 and TRBJ2-7 gives the full variable domain: NAGVMQNPRHLVRRRGQEARLRCSPMKGHSHVYWYRQLPEEGLKFMVYLQKENIIDESGMPKERFSAEFPKEGPSILRIQQVVRGDSAAYFCASSPPGGSSYEQYFGPGTRLTVT.

The V and J genes are TRBV5-1 and TRBJ2-7, with D hard to call. The CDR3 extends over 14 amino acids. Germline CDR1 reads SGHRS; CDR2 reads YFSETQ. V lost 0 bases and J lost 0, with 7 bases in between. The CDR3 nucleotides are TGCGCCAGCAGCTTGGGACTTTACTCCTACGAGCAGTACTTC. This sequence encodes CASSLGLYSYEQYF.

V usage is TRBV5-1 and J usage is TRBJ2-7, with 9 positions matching TRBD1. The CDR3 has 15 residues. CDR1 SGHRS and CDR2 YFSETQ come from the germline V gene. V dropped 4 bases and J dropped 3; count of bases not matched to a gene: 8. The DNA for the CDR3 is TGCGCCAGCAGCGGCGGGGGACAGGGAAACTACGAGCAGTACTTC. Residues: CASSGGGQGNYEQYF. The full variable domain, in which reference TRBV5-1 and TRBJ2-7 provide the parts outside the CDR3, is KAGVTQTPRYLIKTRGQQVTLSCSPISGHRSVSWYQQTPGQGLQFLFEYFSETQRNKGNFPGRFSGRQFSNSRSEMNVSTLELGDSALYLCASSGGGQGNYEQYFGPGTRLTVT.

This rearrangement joins TRBV5-4 to TRBJ2-3, with a tentative D call TRBD1 (6 bases). The length of the CDR3 is 14 residues. Germline CDR1 SGHNT, CDR2 YYREEE (reference sequence). Trimming shortened V by 1 base and J by 3 bases, and 9 bases separated the two germline ends. In DNA form, the CDR3 reads TGTGCCAGCAGCTTGCGGCAGGGGACAGATACGCAGTATTTT. This encodes CASSLRQGTDTQYF. Full variable domain (rest looked up from reference TRBV5-4 and TRBJ2-3): ETGVTQSPTHLIKTRGQQVTLRCSSQSGHNTVSWYQQALGQGPQFIFQYYREEENGRGNFPPRFSGLQFPNYSSELNVNALELDDSALYLCASSLRQGTDTQYFGPGTRLTVL.

The CDR3 DNA follows: TGTGCCAGCAGCGTAGTGGGACAGGGGGTTAATACGCAGTATTTT. Protein sequence: CASSVVGQGVNTQYF. The chain carries TRBV9 and TRBJ2-3; TRBD1 aligns across 11 bases. Germline loops: CDR1 SGDLS, CDR2 YYNGEE. With 0 bases clipped from V and 7 bases from J, the junction kept 4 bases outside the gene matches. This CDR3 has 15 amino acids.

This clone showed up just a few times. It is likely a read error: a sequence one base away is far more abundant. J is TRBJ2-5 and V is TRBV2; tentatively, D is TRBD1 (5 bases). The CDR3 spans 16 residues. CDR1 and CDR2 (germline): SNHLY, FYNNEI. In nucleotides, the CDR3 is TGTGCCGGCAGTGAATCCGCGACAGCACCCTCAGAGACCCAGTACTTC. Protein sequence: CAGSESATAPSETQYF.

The rearrangement uses TRBV7-7 and TRBJ2-2; D may be TRBD2 (5 bases). CDR1 is SSHAT, CDR2 FNYEAQ, per germline (reference sequence). V lost 1 base to trimming and J lost 7 bases, with 7 bases between them. This CDR3 contains 13 residues. The chain's CDR3 is CASSLDGGGELFF. The CDR3 DNA sequence: TGTGCCAGCAGCTTAGATGGAGGCGGGGAGCTGTTTTTT. Complete variable domain (other parts from reference TRBV7-7 and TRBJ2-2): GAGVSQSPRYKVTKRGQDVTLRCDPISSHATLYWYQQALGQGPEFLTYFNYEAQPDKSGLPSDRFSAERPEGSISTLTIQRTEQRDSAMYRCASSLDGGGELFFGEGSRLTVL.

This clone was picked up a small number of times. Lacking the conserved final phenylalanine or tryptophan, this CDR3 likely reflects a read error. No DNA is shown, since the ends of the CDR3 on it are uncertain; the CDR3 is the one TCRdb lists. The chain links TRBV10-3 to TRBJ2-3; the table's D call, TRBD2, has no DNA check behind it. The CDR3 is 9 residues long, counting both termini. The V gene's germline CDR1 is ENHRY and CDR2 SYGVKD. Here the CDR3 reads CAIRRAGMS.

The V call is TRBV9, the J call TRBJ2-2; 11 nucleotides align to TRBD1. CDR3 length equals 16 residues. Germline assignment: CDR1 SGDLS and CDR2 YYNGEE. J lost 2 bases, V lost 4 bases, and 4 bases had no gene match. The CDR3 DNA is TGTGCCAGCAGCTGGGGACAGGGGGGAAACACCGGGGAGCTGTTTTTT. Amino acids: CASSWGQGGNTGELFF.

On this clone itself: At one boundary the junction diverges from the germline segment, which might be a read error. The gene calls are TRBV6-1 and TRBJ2-3; no firm D call. This CDR3 spans 14 amino acids. CDR1 MNHNS and CDR2 SASEGT come from the germline V gene. CDR3 amino acids: CASSERRGIDTRYF. For the CDR3, the DNA is TGTGCCAGCAGTGAGCGTCGCGGAATAGATACGCGGTATTTT.

The chain is built from TRBV5-1 and TRBJ2-3; D might be TRBD2 (6 bases). V was shortened by 3 bases and J by 2 bases, with 19 bases between the two germline ends. The CDR3 runs to 17 residues. CDR1 SGHRS and CDR2 YFSETQ come from the germline V gene. CDR3 amino acids: CASSSIPGLPNTDTQYF. DNA of the CDR3: TGCGCCAGCAGCTCAATACCGGGACTTCCAAACACAGATACGCAGTATTTT. Full variable domain (rest looked up from reference TRBV5-1 and TRBJ2-3): KAGVTQTPRYLIKTRGQQVTLSCSPISGHRSVSWYQQTPGQGLQFLFEYFSETQRNKGNFPGRFSGRQFSNSRSEMNVSTLELGDSALYLCASSSIPGLPNTDTQYFGPGTRLTVL.

This clone was seen a single time. CDR3: CASSLRLANSDTQYF. The CDR3 nucleotides read TGTGCCAGCAGCTTGAGACTAGCGAATTCAGATACGCAGTATTTT. This chain joins TRBV5-4 and TRBJ2-3; 8 nucleotides match TRBD2. Germline loops: CDR1 SGHNT, CDR2 YYREEE (reference sequence). The CDR3 loop spans 15 amino acids. The V segment lost 1 base and the J segment 4 bases; nucleotides outside the gene matches: 5.

V is TRBV6-4 and J is TRBJ1-6, with a possible D match to TRBD1 (5 bases). Trimming took off 4 bases at V and 6 bases at J, with 10 bases between the two ends. The CDR3 spans 14 residues. CDR1 and CDR2 (germline): MRHNA, SNTAGT. CDR3 nucleotide sequence: TGTGCCAGCAGTGCGGTGGGGGGTAATTCACCCCTCCACTTT. The encoded protein is CASSAVGGNSPLHF.

This chain links TRBV7-2 with TRBJ1-6; unclear D gene. There are 14 residues in the CDR3. V was pared by 6 bases and J by 9 bases, with 15 bases between. Germline CDR1 is SGHTA and CDR2 is FQGNSA. For the CDR3, the DNA is TGTGCCAGCAGTTTTAGGGATGGGAGTTCACCCCTCCACTTT. Its protein is CASSFRDGSSPLHF.

The CDR3: CASSVATGGTYEQYF. The CDR3 DNA reads as TGTGCCAGCAGCGTAGCGACAGGGGGAACCTACGAGCAGTACTTC. The chain recombines TRBV9 with TRBJ2-7; 9 nucleotides align to TRBD1. Trimming at V came to 0 bases and at J to 2 bases, leaving 3 bases not matched to a gene. This CDR3 is built from 15 residues. Per the germline V gene, CDR1 is SGDLS and CDR2 is YYNGEE.

The chain recombines TRBV4-3 with TRBJ1-2, with 8 bases identical to TRBD1. The ends lost 4 bases at V and 2 bases at J; junction bases unmatched: 6. Germline assignment: CDR1 LGHNA and CDR2 YSLEER. This CDR3 contains 15 residues. The CDR3 DNA follows: TGCGCCAGCAGCCGACCGGGACAGGCGAACTATGGCTACACCTTC. It codes for CASSRPGQANYGYTF.

This clone has only one observation. The V gene is TRBV6-1, the J gene TRBJ1-5, with 9 positions matching TRBD1. The CDR3 totals 15 residues. Trimming took 7 bases from V and 8 from J; bases not matched to a gene: 12. Per the germline V gene, CDR1 is MNHNS and CDR2 is SASEGT. The CDR3 region has the DNA TGTGCCAGCACCACGCCCCAAACAGGGGGCGAGCCCCAGCATTTT. Its protein product is CASTTPQTGGEPQHF.

Only one count was recorded for this clone. The chain uses TRBV5-6 and TRBJ1-2; 9 bases are a match to TRBD1. The V segment lost 1 base and the J segment 7 bases; nucleotides outside the gene matches: 5. Germline V gene data show CDR1 as SGHDT and CDR2 as YYEEEE. This CDR3 is 14 amino acids long. The CDR3 nucleotides read TGTGCCAGCAGCTTGTTTACAGGGGGCTGTGGCTACACCTTC. Protein sequence: CASSLFTGGCGYTF.

The V call is TRBV5-1, the J call TRBJ2-2, with 14 bases fitting TRBD2. J was trimmed by 5 bases and V by 4 bases; bases with no gene match: 7. The germline V gene has CDR1 SGHRS and CDR2 YFSETQ. This CDR3 is built from 17 residues. CDR3 region: CASSPSTSGGATGELFF. DNA of the CDR3: TGCGCCAGCAGCCCCTCGACTAGCGGGGGGGCGACCGGGGAGCTGTTTTTT.

The V call is TRBV12-2, the J call TRBJ1-5; the table's D call, TRBD1, was not checked against the DNA. TRBV12-2 is labeled a pseudogene. The CDR3 runs 19 residues. The CDR3: CASRLGVGRGQGPNQPQHF. The CDR3 DNA follows: TGTGCAAGTCGCTTAGGGGTGGGGCGTGGACAGGGCCCCAATCAGCCCCAGCATTTT.

The J gene is TRBJ1-1, the V gene TRBV30; D perhaps matches TRBD1 (5 bases). CDR1 is GTSNPN, CDR2 SVGIG, per germline (reference sequence). The CDR3 is 14 residues long. V lost 3 bases, J lost 10 bases, and 21 bases lay in between. The CDR3 reads CAWRGRGTSLGAFF. Here the CDR3 DNA reads TGTGCCTGGAGGGGAAGGGGTACCTCGCTCGGAGCTTTCTTT.

The chain joins TRBV6-1 to TRBJ2-1, with 12 bases that match TRBD2. Germline lookup yields CDR1 MNHNS and CDR2 SASEGT. This CDR3 is 15 amino acids long. Unmatched junction bases numbered 7, after V lost 7 bases and J lost 6 bases. The CDR3 loop reads CASNNLAGGINEQFF. The CDR3 nucleotides are TGTGCCAGCAATAACCTAGCGGGAGGGATCAATGAGCAGTTCTTC.

The V and J genes are TRBV19 and TRBJ2-3; a possible D gene is TRBD1 (6 bases). The CDR3 has 16 amino acids. Per the germline V gene, CDR1 is LNHDA and CDR2 is SQIVND (reference sequence). V was pared by 5 bases and J by 0 bases, with 15 bases between. The CDR3 sequence: CASSLTGTLSTDTQYF. CDR3 DNA sequence: TGTGCCAGTAGTCTAACCGGGACACTCAGCACAGATACGCAGTATTTT.

The chain has TRBV5-4 and TRBJ2-3; 7 bases line up with TRBD2. CDR1 and CDR2 from the germline V gene are SGHNT and YYREEE (reference sequence). The CDR3 is 15 residues long. Trimming removed 1 base from V and 1 base from J; junction bases left unmatched: 3. Here the CDR3 reads CASSLTTSGTDTQYF. The CDR3 coding sequence is TGTGCCAGCAGCTTGACCACTAGCGGCACAGATACGCAGTATTTT.

This chain uses TRBV5-4 with TRBJ2-5; TRBD2 matches at 8 bases. CDR3 size: 12 residues. With V trimmed by 10 bases and J by 4 bases, 6 bases remained unmatched. The germline V gene has CDR1 SGHNT and CDR2 YYREEE (reference sequence). CDR3 coding DNA: TGTGCCCTTGGGACTAGTTTAGAGACCCAGTACTTC. It yields the protein CALGTSLETQYF. Filled out from reference TRBV5-4 and TRBJ2-5, the complete variable domain reads ETGVTQSPTHLIKTRGQQVTLRCSSQSGHNTVSWYQQALGQGPQFIFQYYREEENGRGNFPPRFSGLQFPNYSSELNVNALELDDSALYLCALGTSLETQYFGPGTRLLVL.

V gene TRBV19 combines with J gene TRBJ2-2; 7 bases agree with TRBD2. Germline V gene sequence: CDR1 LNHDA, CDR2 SQIVND (reference sequence). J gave up 8 bases and V 3 bases, and 12 bases lay outside the gene matches. The CDR3 sequence is 16 residues long. CDR3 DNA: TGTGCCAGTAGTATGCAAGCCCAGCGGGGCCGAGGGGAGCTGTTTTTT. Translating gives CASSMQAQRGRGELFF.